The 18 T cell receptor beta chains reported below all come from one sample, sequenced in a study of T cells in Graves' hyperthyroidism and ophthalmopathy. TCR beta CDR3 sequences were amplified from RNA transcripts. Initially, a first-round RT-PCR of the TCR CDR3 employed the HTBI primer set. One entry per CDR3 protein results from TCRdb running MiXCR on the multiplex PCR reads. The repertoire has fewer than 800,000 distinct CDR3 sequences, approximately 16% of them found once; the top ten carry under 8.5%. Sequencing used blood. These receptors were taken from a man aged 18 to 30 with Graves' hyperthyroidism.

There are a few counts of this clonotype. V is TRBV19 and J is TRBJ1-1; 9 bases fit TRBD1. V trimming: 3 bases; J trimming: 5 bases; junction bases outside the gene matches: 4. The CDR3 consists of 14 residues. From germline, CDR1 is LNHDA and CDR2 SQIVND (reference sequence). As DNA, the CDR3 is TGTGCCAGTAGTATGGGGACAGGGAGTACTGAAGCTTTCTTT. Its translation is CASSMGTGSTEAFF.

This clonotype was seen repeatedly, ten times or more. V and J are TRBV3-1 and TRBJ2-7; D remains ambiguous. Trimming removed 3 bases at V and 3 bases at J, with 9 bases between. The CDR3 is 13 residues long. CDR1 is LGHDT and CDR2 is YNNKEL in the germline V gene (reference sequence). The CDR3 here is CASSHSLGYEQYF. The CDR3 region has the DNA TGTGCCAGCAGCCATAGCCTGGGCTACGAGCAGTACTTC.

This clonotype was observed at least ten times. The V gene is TRBV20-1, the J gene TRBJ2-5; 7 bases fit TRBD1. With 6 bases clipped from V and 4 bases from J, the junction kept 14 bases outside the gene matches. This CDR3 is 15 amino acids long. Germline CDR1 and CDR2: DFQATT and SNEGSKA (reference sequence). CDR3 residues: CSATAGRGSSETQYF. The CDR3 DNA reads TGCAGTGCCACCGCGGGCAGGGGGTCTTCAGAGACCCAGTACTTC.

This clonotype occurred many times. The CDR3 DNA is TGTGCCTGGAGTGTAGAACGCAGCAATCAGCCCCAGCATTTT. It is translated as CAWSVERSNQPQHF. The V gene is TRBV30, the J gene TRBJ1-5; D not certain. The CDR3 is made up of 14 amino acids. Trimming removed 0 bases from V and 1 base from J, with 7 bases in between. Germline V CDR1 and CDR2: GTSNPN, SVGIG (reference sequence). Drawing the rest from reference TRBV30 and TRBJ1-5, the complete variable domain is SQTIHQWPATLVQPVGSPLSLECTVEGTSNPNLYWYRQAAGRGLQLLFYSVGIGQISSEVPQNLSASRPQDRQFILSSKKLLLSDSGFYLCAWSVERSNQPQHFGDGTRLSIL.

The chain recombines TRBV5-1 with TRBJ2-2; TRBD2 might be the D (6 bases). The CDR3 consists of 16 residues. Trimming pared 2 bases from V and 4 bases from J, leaving 15 bases between. The germline CDR1 and CDR2 sequences are SGHRS and YFSETQ. CDR3 loop: CASSLRGSGITGELFF. Written as DNA, the CDR3 is TGCGCCAGCAGCTTAAGAGGTAGCGGAATCACCGGGGAGCTGTTTTTT. Using reference TRBV5-1 and TRBJ2-2 for the parts outside the CDR3, the full variable domain is KAGVTQTPRYLIKTRGQQVTLSCSPISGHRSVSWYQQTPGQGLQFLFEYFSETQRNKGNFPGRFSGRQFSNSRSEMNVSTLELGDSALYLCASSLRGSGITGELFFGEGSRLTVL.

This clonotype was recorded a few times. CDR3 nucleotides: TGCAGTGCTTCCGACAGGGGACAGACCTACGAGCAGTACTTC. Protein product: CSASDRGQTYEQYF. The chain couples TRBV20-1 to TRBJ2-7, with 8 positions matching TRBD1. This CDR3 has 14 residues. V was pared by 5 bases and J by 2 bases, with 8 bases of the junction left unmatched. Per the germline V gene, CDR1 is DFQATT and CDR2 is SNEGSKA (reference sequence).

This sequence joins TRBV7-9 and TRBJ1-5, with D possibly TRBD1 on 5 matching bases. The CDR3 has 15 residues. V was trimmed by 3 bases and J by 1 base, leaving 10 bases between them. From germline, CDR1 is SEHNR and CDR2 FQNEAQ (reference sequence). This CDR3 is CASSFGGMSNQPQHF. The DNA of the CDR3 is TGTGCCAGCAGCTTCGGGGGTATGAGCAATCAGCCCCAGCATTTT.

The chain employs TRBV7-3 and TRBJ2-5; weak D call: TRBD2 (6 bases). Trimming took 1 base from V and 7 from J, leaving 10 bases between them. This CDR3 has 13 amino acids. CDR1 and CDR2 from the germline V gene are SGHTA and FQGTGA. DNA for the CDR3: TGTGCCAGCAGCTTAAACGGGGGAGGGACCCAGTACTTC. This codes for CASSLNGGGTQYF.

This clonotype came up a few times. This sequence joins TRBV29-1 and TRBJ1-3; a possible D gene is TRBD1 (5 bases). The CDR3 runs 15 residues. The V gene's germline CDR1 is SQVTM and CDR2 ANQGSEA. V shed 7 bases and J shed 4 bases, with 20 bases lying between them. CDR3 in amino acids: CSAKTDLLLGNTIYF. The CDR3 DNA reads as TGCAGCGCCAAGACAGATCTCCTCTTGGGAAACACCATATATTTT. Based on the CDR3 plus reference TRBV29-1 and TRBJ1-3, the full variable domain is SAVISQKPSRDICQRGTSLTIQCQVDSQVTMMFWYRQQPGQSLTLIATANQGSEATYESGFVIDKFPISRPNLTFSTLTVSNMSPEDSSIYLCSAKTDLLLGNTIYFGEGSWLTVV.

This clonotype was observed a few times. The chain has TRBV20-1 and TRBJ2-1; possible D gene TRBD2, 6 bases. The CDR3 extends over 15 amino acids. V lost 1 base and J 10 bases, leaving 20 bases between the germline ends. Per the germline V gene, CDR1 is DFQATT and CDR2 is SNEGSKA (reference sequence). The CDR3 sequence is CSARGDFSRRGEQFF. CDR3 DNA sequence: TGCAGTGCTAGAGGGGACTTCTCCCGTCGTGGGGAGCAGTTCTTC.

This clonotype occurred a few times. The V and J genes are TRBV27 and TRBJ1-1; maybe TRBD1 (5 bases). Trimming removed 2 bases at V and 6 bases at J, with 13 bases between. The CDR3 covers 14 residues. Per germline, CDR1 MNHEY and CDR2 SMNVEV (reference sequence). The CDR3 is CASSLDSGGAEAFF. CDR3 DNA: TGTGCCAGCAGTTTAGATTCGGGGGGAGCTGAAGCTTTCTTT.

This clonotype was seen more than once but under ten times. The chain employs TRBV7-9 and TRBJ2-7, with D possibly TRBD2 on 5 matching bases. Germline values: CDR1 SEHNR, CDR2 FQNEAQ (reference sequence). V lost 4 bases and J 4 bases, leaving 17 bases between the germline ends. CDR3 length: 15 residues. This CDR3 is CASSYWMDRDYEQYF. The DNA of the CDR3 is TGTGCCAGCAGCTACTGGATGGACCGGGATTACGAGCAGTACTTC.

This clonotype was detected many times. The rearrangement uses TRBV20-1 and TRBJ2-5; D perhaps matches TRBD2 (6 bases). The germline V gene has CDR1 DFQATT and CDR2 SNEGSKA (reference sequence). Trimming shortened V by 0 bases and J by 4 bases, and 12 bases separated the two germline ends. The CDR3 loop spans 14 amino acids. The CDR3 loop reads CSARDPQGGETQYF. CDR3 nucleotides: TGCAGTGCTAGAGATCCGCAGGGAGGAGAGACCCAGTACTTC.

This sequence joins TRBV5-6 and TRBJ2-6; the D is unclear. Germline values: CDR1 SGHDT, CDR2 YYEEEE. The CDR3 length is 14 residues. V lost 0 bases to trimming and J lost 4 bases, with 5 bases between them. CDR3 residues: CASSLAQGANVLTF. CDR3 nucleotides: TGTGCCAGCAGCTTGGCCCAAGGGGCCAACGTCCTGACTTTC.

At least ten counts were recorded for this clonotype. This chain links TRBV12-3 or TRBV12-4 with TRBJ1-2, with D hard to call. This CDR3 is built from 12 residues. Trimming took 6 bases from V and 9 from J, leaving 14 bases between them. The CDR3 nucleotides are TGTGCCAGCAGCCGGACGGCCACTAGCTACACCTTC. Translated, it gives CASSRTATSYTF.

The table lists this clonotype with a few counts. The chain uses TRBV4-1 and TRBJ2-7, with 8 bases that match TRBD2. Germline lookup yields CDR1 MGHRA and CDR2 YSYEKL. V was clipped by 2 bases and J by 4 bases; unmatched bases: 16. The length of the CDR3 is 18 residues. This chain's CDR3 is CASSQLKEGRGAVYEQYF. CDR3 nucleotide sequence: TGCGCCAGCAGCCAACTTAAGGAGGGGCGGGGGGCAGTTTACGAGCAGTACTTC.

This clonotype was seen repeatedly, ten times or more. The V call is TRBV7-9, the J call TRBJ2-5; D is unresolved. The V gene's germline CDR1 is SEHNR and CDR2 FQNEAQ (reference sequence). V lost 3 bases to trimming and J lost 5 bases, with 10 bases between them. The CDR3 has 13 amino acids. The CDR3 DNA reads as TGTGCCAGCAGCTTTATGGTGGCGGAGACCCAGTACTTC. As protein: CASSFMVAETQYF.

The genes are TRBV27 and TRBJ1-1; D possibly corresponds to TRBD1 (5 bases). The CDR3 spans 17 residues. V gave up 0 bases and J gave up 4 bases, with 18 bases separating them. Germline-derived CDR1 and CDR2 are MNHEY and SMNVEV (reference sequence). The CDR3 coding sequence is TGTGCCAGCAGTTTATCAGGGTTGACAACAGGTGTCACTGAAGCTTTCTTT. This encodes CASSLSGLTTGVTEAFF.